This TCR beta chain was documented in a study of T cell clones after liver transplantation. Study outcomes and limitations: Post-transplant, graft-donor-reactive CD4 TCRbeta sequences in blood dropped significantly in 5 of 8 subjects.

Germline assignment: CDR1 SGDLS and CDR2 YYNGEE. This CDR3 has 15 amino acids. The V end was cut by 0 bases, the J end by 6 bases, with 16 bases between. To note about this clone: Its matching antigen is unknown.

Some clones are missing from TCRdb's copy, which holds only in-frame ones; the method was immunoSEQ multiplex PCR. Among 45,000 to 60,000 clones, roughly 71% were seen once, and the ten largest hold around 8.9%. The sequence came from a human patient who received a liver transplant. Some T cells may be the graft donor's. Sequences were derived from CD4+ T cells from blood, sampled at the 22-month timepoint. This chain links TRBV9 with TRBJ2-7; possibly TRBD1 for D (5 bases). CDR3 nucleotide sequence: TGTGCCAGCAGCGTAGCTCCGGACATCTTCGGCGAGCAGTACTTC. Its translation is CASSVAPDIFGEQYF.